Listed here are 32 T cell receptor beta chains from one sample, sequenced in a study of human T cells and chemical hapten exposure. TCRdb reprocessed the RACE reads via MiXCR and lists one record per CDR3 protein. The top ten clones hold roughly 1.4% of a sample with tens of thousands of distinct CDR3 sequences, about 9.4% of them seen once. Time point here: patch test 1, 2 weeks after DPC sensitization. The sample's treatment: therapeutic diphenylcyclopropenone sensitization with weekly scalp DPC. The sample here was whole blood, taken in connection with sensitization to the hapten diphenylcyclopropenone (DPC). These receptors originate from a woman aged 50 to 60 with alopecia areata. Some clones in this sample may be carry-over from other donors' samples.

In its sample, this clonotype was seen many times. The genes are TRBV6-1 and TRBJ1-1, with a possible D match to TRBD1 (6 bases). Between the trimmed V and J ends, which lost 7 bases and 4 bases, there was a span of 13 bases. CDR1 is MNHNS and CDR2 is SASEGT in the germline V gene. The CDR3 runs 13 residues. The CDR3 DNA sequence: TGTGCCAGCAAGGCAGGGGTGGCCACTGAAGCTTTCTTT. Protein product: CASKAGVATEAFF.

CDR3 DNA: TGCGCCAGCAGCCCGACAGGGCGATCACCCCTCCACTTT. This translates into CASSPTGRSPLHF. The V gene is TRBV5-1, the J gene TRBJ1-6, with 7 positions matching TRBD1. The CDR3 loop spans 13 amino acids. The V gene's germline CDR1 is SGHRS and CDR2 YFSETQ. J gave up 10 bases and V 4 bases, and 5 bases lay outside the gene matches.

The rearrangement joins TRBV10-2 to TRBJ2-3; 10 bases are a match to TRBD2. The ends lost 6 bases at V and 1 base at J; junction bases unmatched: 4. The CDR3 loop spans 15 amino acids. Germline assignment: CDR1 WSHSY and CDR2 SAAADI. The CDR3 reads CASSATSGRTDTQYF. CDR3 sequence (DNA): TGCGCCAGCAGCGCGACTAGCGGGCGCACAGATACGCAGTATTTT.

This rearrangement joins TRBV12-3 or TRBV12-4 to TRBJ2-6; D gene uncertain. CDR3 length equals 16 residues. The V end was cut by 7 bases, the J end by 0 bases, with 13 bases between. CDR3 in amino acids: CASTSEVSSGANVLTF. DNA of the CDR3: TGTGCCAGCACCTCTGAGGTGAGCTCTGGGGCCAACGTCCTGACTTTC.

This clonotype has only a few counts. V is TRBV12-3 or TRBV12-4 and J is TRBJ2-1, with D uncertain. This CDR3 comprises 13 residues. Trimming left V 1 base short and J 12 bases short, with 13 bases between. In nucleotides, the CDR3 is TGTGCCAGCAGTTTAGAGCGAGGAAGCAGGCAGTTCTTC. Residues: CASSLERGSRQFF.

This clonotype was recorded at least ten times. CDR3 amino acids: CASRTSAIRYTF. CDR3 DNA sequence: TGCGCCAGCAGAACCAGTGCAATCCGCTACACCTTC. The rearrangement links TRBV10-1 to TRBJ1-2; no clear D gene. Germline CDR1 and CDR2: WNHNN and SYGVQD (reference sequence). There are 12 residues in the CDR3. The germline V and J ends were trimmed by 6 bases and 9 bases, with 14 bases remaining between them.

This clonotype has a count of ten or more. The chain joins TRBV18 to TRBJ2-1; 7 positions agree with TRBD1. The V segment lost 0 bases and the J segment 7 bases; nucleotides outside the gene matches: 6. In germline, CDR1 is KGHSH, CDR2 LQKENI. The CDR3 spans 15 residues. The CDR3 DNA reads as TGTGCCAGCTCACCACCGGGACAGAGTTATAATGAGCAGTTCTTC. This translates into CASSPPGQSYNEQFF.

This clonotype came up many times. The CDR3 reads CASRDSSTKQYF. The CDR3 DNA follows: TGTGCCAGCAGGGACAGCTCTACGAAGCAGTACTTC. The chain combines TRBV6-5 with TRBJ2-7; D possibly corresponds to TRBD1 (6 bases). The CDR3 has 12 amino acids. CDR1 and CDR2 (germline): MNHEY, SVGAGI. The V and J ends lost 6 bases and 8 bases respectively, with 14 bases between them.

The gene calls are TRBV7-2 and TRBJ2-7; D is unresolved. The CDR3 consists of 15 residues. V lost 4 bases and J 2 bases, leaving 15 bases between the germline ends. Germline CDR1 reads SGHTA; CDR2 reads FQGNSA. The DNA for the CDR3 is TGTGCCAGCAGCTCTCGAGAACGGGCCCCCTACGAGCAGTACTTC. The encoded protein is CASSSRERAPYEQYF.

The CDR3 region is CASSATGLNTEAFF. Written as DNA, the CDR3 is TGTGCCAGCAGCGCGACAGGGCTGAACACTGAAGCTTTCTTT. The chain is built from TRBV7-2 and TRBJ1-1, with TRBD1 matching 7 bases. This CDR3 is built from 14 residues. V was pared by 5 bases and J by 0 bases, with 3 bases of the junction left unmatched. Germline assignment: CDR1 SGHTA and CDR2 FQGNSA.

This clonotype has only a few counts. This chain links TRBV29-1 with TRBJ2-2; 7 positions match TRBD1. There are 14 residues in the CDR3. Germline assignment: CDR1 SQVTM and CDR2 ANQGSEA. The J segment lost 4 bases and the V segment lost 7 bases, leaving 9 bases of the junction unmatched. The CDR3: CSAEATGSTGELFF. In nucleotides, the CDR3 is TGCAGCGCTGAGGCGACAGGGAGCACCGGGGAGCTGTTTTTT.

The chain links TRBV28 to TRBJ1-2, with no clear D. This CDR3 comprises 16 residues. V was cut by 5 bases and J by 2 bases, with 18 bases left in between. Germline CDR1 is MDHEN and CDR2 is SYDVKM. Here the CDR3 DNA reads TGTGCCAGCAGTCCCGCGGGGAGGAGTCTAAACTATGGCTACACCTTC. Protein sequence: CASSPAGRSLNYGYTF.

V usage is TRBV29-1 and J usage is TRBJ1-1; maybe TRBD1 (6 bases). Germline V gives CDR1 SQVTM, CDR2 ANQGSEA. The length of the CDR3 is 12 residues. Trimming removed 7 bases from V and 0 bases from J, with 9 bases in between. CDR3 DNA: TGCAGCGGACAGGTCATGAACACTGAAGCTTTCTTT. Translated, it gives CSGQVMNTEAFF.

This clonotype was recorded a few times. J is TRBJ2-1 and V is TRBV6-6; tentatively, D is TRBD1 (7 bases). The CDR3 covers 15 residues. The V gene lost 6 bases and the J gene lost 4 bases, with 16 bases spanning the gap. CDR1 is MNHNY and CDR2 is SVGAGI in the germline V gene (reference sequence). The DNA of the CDR3 is TGTGCCAGCAGATACAGGGCAGGGGGGTACAATGAGCAGTTCTTC. It encodes CASRYRAGGYNEQFF.

This clonotype has ten or more counts. The V gene is TRBV7-3, the J gene TRBJ2-7; weak D call: TRBD1 (6 bases). CDR1 and CDR2 (germline): SGHTA, FQGTGA. The CDR3 contains 15 residues. Trimming took 2 bases from V and 3 from J, leaving 14 bases between them. This CDR3 reads CASSLAQGRVYEQYF. The CDR3 DNA reads TGTGCCAGCAGCTTAGCACAGGGTAGGGTCTACGAGCAGTACTTC. The variable domain in full, completed from reference TRBV7-3 and TRBJ2-7, reads GAGVSQTPSNKVTEKGKYVELRCDPISGHTALYWYRQSLGQGPEFLIYFQGTGAADDSGLPNDRFFAVRPEGSVSTLKIQRTERGDSAVYLCASSLAQGRVYEQYFGPGTRLTVT.

About this clonotype itself: With a much larger clone just one base away, this may be a read error. The chain links TRBV11-2 to TRBJ2-7; D is possibly TRBD2 (6 bases). The CDR3 has 14 amino acids. CDR1 is SGHAT and CDR2 is FQNNGV in the germline V gene. Trimming cost V 4 bases and J 3 bases, with 13 bases left between them. The CDR3 loop reads CASSSRDGSYEQYF. The CDR3 nucleotides read TGTGCCAGCAGCTCCCGGGACGGGAGCTACGAGCAGTACTTC.

This clonotype has ten or more counts. The V and J genes are TRBV7-9 and TRBJ1-1; the D gene is possibly TRBD1 (5 bases). This CDR3 is built from 14 residues. V lost 4 bases to trimming and J lost 0 bases, with 9 bases between them. Per the germline V gene, CDR1 is SEHNR and CDR2 is FQNEAQ (reference sequence). The CDR3 here is CASSSRQMNTEAFF. As DNA, the CDR3 is TGTGCCAGCAGCTCTCGACAGATGAACACTGAAGCTTTCTTT.

This clonotype was seen a handful of times. This chain links TRBV11-2 with TRBJ2-3, with a tentative D call TRBD1 (7 bases). The CDR3 is 19 amino acids. The V gene's germline CDR1 is SGHAT and CDR2 FQNNGV. The V end was cut by 5 bases, the J end by 2 bases, with 26 bases between. CDR3 residues: CASSLPGGQSKWDTDTQYF. The CDR3 DNA reads as TGTGCCAGCAGCCTACCAGGGGGGCAGAGCAAATGGGACACAGATACGCAGTATTTT.

The J gene is TRBJ1-2, the V gene TRBV2; 9 bases agree with TRBD1. Germline values: CDR1 SNHLY, CDR2 FYNNEI. This CDR3 has 16 amino acids. J was trimmed by 1 base and V by 4 bases; bases with no gene match: 7. CDR3 loop: CASSGYGQGINYGYTF. DNA of the CDR3: TGTGCCAGCAGTGGATATGGACAGGGGATTAACTATGGCTACACCTTC. Filled out from reference TRBV2 and TRBJ1-2, the complete variable domain reads EPEVTQTPSHQVTQMGQEVILRCVPISNHLYFYWYRQILGQKVEFLVSFYNNEISEKSEIFDDQFSVERPDGSNFTLKIRSTKLEDSAMYFCASSGYGQGINYGYTFGSGTRLTVV.

This clonotype was counted ten times or more. The chain links TRBV7-9 to TRBJ1-5; TRBD1 is a possible D gene (5 bases). There are 15 residues in the CDR3. Germline CDR1 and CDR2: SEHNR and FQNEAQ (reference sequence). V shed 0 bases and J shed 4 bases, with 10 bases lying between them. CDR3 sequence: CASSLAGPTNQPQHF. Written as DNA, the CDR3 is TGTGCCAGCAGCTTAGCGGGGCCGACTAATCAGCCCCAGCATTTT.

Turning to this clonotype: A much larger clone lies one base from this, so it may be a read error. This chain connects TRBV18 to TRBJ1-1; a possible D gene is TRBD1 (6 bases). Per the germline V gene, CDR1 is KGHSH and CDR2 is LQKENI. The CDR3 covers 15 residues. V lost 0 bases and J lost 3, with 11 bases in between. The CDR3 here is CASSPPDSMYTEAFF. The CDR3 bases are TGTGCCAGCTCACCACCGGACAGCATGTACACTGAAGCTTTCTTT.

This clonotype was counted ten times or more. This chain joins TRBV12-3 or TRBV12-4 and TRBJ1-3; a possible D gene is TRBD1 (6 bases). Between the trimmed V and J ends, which lost 7 bases and 0 bases, there was a span of 10 bases. The length of the CDR3 is 14 residues. The CDR3 DNA sequence: TGTGCCAGCATGACAGGAACCTCTGGAAACACCATATATTTT. Amino acids: CASMTGTSGNTIYF.

The CDR3 here is CASSFRDPGGTQYF. CDR3 coding DNA: TGTGCCAGCAGCTTTAGGGACCCAGGAGGGACCCAGTACTTC. V usage is TRBV7-8 and J usage is TRBJ2-5; D is possibly TRBD1 or TRBD2 (5 bases each). CDR3 length: 14 amino acids. V shed 3 bases and J shed 7 bases, with 15 bases lying between them. CDR1 is SGHVS, CDR2 FQNEAQ, per germline.

The CDR3 loop is CASKPTSGNSYEQYF. The CDR3 nucleotides read TGTGCCAGCAAACCGACTAGCGGAAACTCCTACGAGCAGTACTTC. J is TRBJ2-7 and V is TRBV12-3 or TRBV12-4; TRBD2 matches 9 bases. Trimming removed 7 bases from V and 0 bases from J; junction bases left unmatched: 7. The CDR3 is 15 residues long.

This clonotype was seen ten or more times. The chain is built from TRBV9 and TRBJ1-4; possibly TRBD1 for D (6 bases). There are 14 residues in the CDR3. CDR1 and CDR2 from the germline V gene are SGDLS and YYNGEE. V lost 6 bases and J lost 3, with 12 bases in between. CDR3 coding DNA: TGTGCCAGCAACCCGGGGGCGGCTAATGAAAAACTGTTTTTT. The encoded protein is CASNPGAANEKLFF. Together with reference TRBV9 and TRBJ1-4, the CDR3 gives the full variable domain: DSGVTQTPKHLITATGQRVTLRCSPRSGDLSVYWYQQSLDQGLQFLIQYYNGEERAKGNILERFSAQQFPDLHSELNLSSLELGDSALYFCASNPGAANEKLFFGSGTQLSVL.

This clonotype was picked up a small number of times. The V call is TRBV28, the J call TRBJ2-7; a weak D match, TRBD2 (6 bases). V shed 6 bases and J shed 5 bases, with 17 bases lying between them. Germline CDR1 MDHEN, CDR2 SYDVKM. The CDR3 is 14 residues long. The DNA for the CDR3 is TGTGCCAGCAGACAGCTACCGGGAGTTGACGAGCAGTACTTC. Residues: CASRQLPGVDEQYF.

At least ten counts were recorded for this clonotype. V gene TRBV19 combines with J gene TRBJ2-7; possible D gene TRBD2, 6 bases. V lost 4 bases and J lost 7, with 20 bases in between. This CDR3 comprises 15 residues. Germline V gene lookup returns CDR1 LNHDA and CDR2 SQIVND (reference sequence). CDR3 in DNA: TGTGCCAGTAGTAGCCTGGGACTTCCCTCAAGTGAGCAGTACTTC. This sequence encodes CASSSLGLPSSEQYF.

The V call is TRBV10-3, the J call TRBJ1-1; D remains ambiguous. Trimming shortened V by 8 bases and J by 1 base, and 11 bases separated the two germline ends. There are 13 residues in the CDR3. From germline, CDR1 is ENHRY and CDR2 SYGVKD. In DNA, the CDR3 is TGTGCCATCTCTGGAACAGCGAACACTGAAGCTTTCTTT. Its protein product is CAISGTANTEAFF.

This clonotype was detected only a few times. The CDR3 reads CASRAGGWNTEAFF. The CDR3 DNA reads as TGTGCCAGCAGGGCAGGGGGCTGGAACACTGAAGCTTTCTTT. The genes are TRBV6-6 and TRBJ1-1, with TRBD1 matching over 8 bases. Germline assignment: CDR1 MNHNY and CDR2 SVGAGI (reference sequence). The CDR3 runs to 14 residues. V was pared by 6 bases and J by 1 base, with 4 bases of the junction left unmatched.

This clonotype was seen a handful of times. This CDR3 reads CASSLDGMGEQYF. CDR3 nucleotides: TGTGCCAGCAGCTTAGACGGGATGGGTGAGCAGTACTTC. This sequence joins TRBV11-2 and TRBJ2-7; D is possibly TRBD2 (5 bases). V gave up 0 bases and J gave up 7 bases, with 10 bases separating them. The CDR3 contains 13 residues. Germline values: CDR1 SGHAT, CDR2 FQNNGV.

This clonotype was counted ten times or more. V is TRBV9 and J is TRBJ2-2; TRBD2 matches 8 bases. The CDR3 extends over 17 amino acids. Per the germline V gene, CDR1 is SGDLS and CDR2 is YYNGEE. Trimming cost V 4 bases and J 5 bases; bases outside gene matches: 13. The CDR3 nucleotides read TGTGCCAGCAGCCCCCGCCCGGGACTAGATGGGACCGGGGAGCTGTTTTTT. Its protein is CASSPRPGLDGTGELFF. The entire variable domain, with the rest obtained from reference TRBV9 and TRBJ2-2, is as follows: DSGVTQTPKHLITATGQRVTLRCSPRSGDLSVYWYQQSLDQGLQFLIQYYNGEERAKGNILERFSAQQFPDLHSELNLSSLELGDSALYFCASSPRPGLDGTGELFFGEGSRLTVL.

This clonotype appeared many times. This CDR3 is CASSPGQNTEAFF. In nucleotides, the CDR3 is TGTGCCAGCTCACCGGGACAGAACACTGAAGCTTTCTTT. The V call is TRBV18, the J call TRBJ1-1; TRBD1 might be the D (6 bases). Germline V gene lookup returns CDR1 KGHSH and CDR2 LQKENI. CDR3 length: 13 residues. V shed 3 bases and J shed 1 base, with 6 bases lying between them.